The 18 T cell receptor beta chains listed next were all sequenced from one sample in a study of blood T cell repertoires in COVID-19. Clones were sequenced by immunoSEQ multiplex PCR, and TCRdb holds only the in-frame ones, with some missing. The data contain under 400,000 clones, approximately 88% of them seen just once; the ten biggest clones take up approximately 1.8%. Sequenced input: peripheral blood. The receptor source for this set is a woman younger than 45 with COVID-19, enrolled during active disease.

J is TRBJ1-2 and V is TRBV3-1 (or the pseudogene TRBV3-2); D is possibly TRBD1 (6 bases). The CDR3 has 16 residues. Germline V CDR1 and CDR2: LGHDT, YNNKEL (reference sequence). Trimming took 1 base from V and 4 from J, leaving 16 bases between them. CDR3 sequence: CASSQGSGAILYGYTF. Here the CDR3 DNA reads TGTGCCAGCAGCCAAGGATCAGGGGCTATTCTCTATGGCTACACCTTC.

The chain recombines TRBV7-2 with TRBJ2-3, with 8 bases aligning to TRBD2. With 1 base clipped from V and 4 bases from J, the junction kept 7 bases outside the gene matches. The CDR3 is 16 amino acids. Germline CDR1 SGHTA, CDR2 FQGNSA. The CDR3 nucleotides read TGTGCCAGCAGCTTAGGCAGGTTAGCGGGGTCAGATACGCAGTATTTT. It translates to CASSLGRLAGSDTQYF.

This sequence joins TRBV7-9 and TRBJ1-2; TRBD1 is a possible D gene (5 bases). Germline CDR1 SEHNR, CDR2 FQNEAQ (reference sequence). The CDR3 is 11 amino acids. CDR3: CANGGPSGYTF. CDR3 in DNA: TGTGCGAACGGGGGTCCGAGTGGCTACACCTTC. The full variable domain, completed using reference TRBV7-9 and TRBJ1-2, is DTGVSQNPRHKITKRGQNVTFRCDPISEHNRLYWYRQTLGQGPEFLTYFQNEAQLEKSRLLSDRFSAERPKGSFSTLEIQRTEQGDSAMYLCANGGPSGYTFGSGTRLTVV.

The V and J genes are TRBV11-2 and TRBJ2-1, with unresolved D. Germline assignment: CDR1 SGHAT and CDR2 FQNNGV. The V end lost 0 bases, the J end lost 10 bases, and 7 bases lay between the germline ends. This CDR3 region has 12 residues. Here the CDR3 reads CASSLDRWEQFF. The CDR3 region has the DNA TGTGCCAGCAGCTTAGATCGGTGGGAGCAGTTCTTC.

The rearrangement joins TRBV10-2 to TRBJ2-1, with TRBD2 matching over 12 bases. The CDR3 length is 16 residues. V was pared by 6 bases and J by 7 bases, with 10 bases of the junction left unmatched. CDR1 is WSHSY, CDR2 SAAADI, per germline. The CDR3 here is CASRLLAGGPKNEQFF. CDR3 sequence (DNA): TGCGCCAGCAGGTTACTAGCGGGGGGCCCCAAAAATGAGCAGTTCTTC.

The chain is built from TRBV19 and TRBJ1-1, with TRBD1 matching 7 bases. The V and J ends lost 4 bases and 4 bases, in that order; junction bases with no gene match: 6. The germline V gene has CDR1 LNHDA and CDR2 SQIVND (reference sequence). CDR3 length: 14 amino acids. The CDR3 loop is CASSTKGAGTEAFF. The CDR3 region has the DNA TGTGCCAGTAGTACCAAGGGGGCTGGCACTGAAGCTTTCTTT.

The chain couples TRBV19 to TRBJ1-3, with 8 bases fitting TRBD1. Looked up from germline, CDR1 is LNHDA and CDR2 is SQIVND (reference sequence). V lost 7 bases to trimming and J lost 3 bases; unmatched junction nucleotides: 8. This CDR3 is 15 amino acids long. CDR3 bases: TGTGCCAGTACCGTTGACAGGGGTCGTGGAAACACCATATATTTT. Residues: CASTVDRGRGNTIYF.

The chain is built from TRBV2 and TRBJ2-3; TRBD1 agrees at 10 bases. CDR3 length equals 16 residues. The germline V gene has CDR1 SNHLY and CDR2 FYNNEI. J lost 4 bases, V lost 4 bases, and 8 bases had no gene match. In nucleotides, the CDR3 is TGTGCCAGCAGTGCCCGGACAGGGGGAGAGGCAGATACGCAGTATTTT. Translating it yields CASSARTGGEADTQYF.

The chain carries TRBV2 and TRBJ1-2; TRBD1 matches at 10 bases. Germline V gene sequence: CDR1 SNHLY, CDR2 FYNNEI. V lost 1 base, J lost 1 base, and 3 bases stayed unmatched. The CDR3 has 16 amino acids. CDR3 nucleotides: TGTGCCAGCAGTGAAGGGGGACAGGGGATTAACTATGGCTACACCTTC. Protein: CASSEGGQGINYGYTF. Filled out from reference TRBV2 and TRBJ1-2, the complete variable domain reads EPEVTQTPSHQVTQMGQEVILRCVPISNHLYFYWYRQILGQKVEFLVSFYNNEISEKSEIFDDQFSVERPDGSNFTLKIRSTKLEDSAMYFCASSEGGQGINYGYTFGSGTRLTVV.

V gene TRBV5-6 combines with J gene TRBJ2-3, with D unresolved. Germline V CDR1 and CDR2: SGHDT, YYEEEE. The length of the CDR3 is 12 residues. The ends were cut back, 4 bases at V and 0 bases at J, with 3 bases in the middle. CDR3: CASSESTDTQYF. In nucleotides, the CDR3 is TGTGCCAGCAGCGAGAGCACAGATACGCAGTATTTT.

V gene TRBV12-5 combines with J gene TRBJ2-1; D is undetermined. The CDR3 length is 13 residues. The ends were cut back, 2 bases at V and 4 bases at J, with 6 bases in the middle. Germline lookup yields CDR1 LGHNT and CDR2 FRNRAP. CDR3 nucleotides: TGTGCTAGTGGTTTGTGGCAGTACAATGAGCAGTTCTTC. Residues: CASGLWQYNEQFF.

J is TRBJ2-4 and V is TRBV19; possibly TRBD1 for D (6 bases). The CDR3 has 13 amino acids. Trimming removed 10 bases at V and 4 bases at J, with 14 bases between. Per germline, CDR1 LNHDA and CDR2 SQIVND (reference sequence). The CDR3, as DNA: TGTGCCACTTCTTTGGACAGTAAAAACATTCAGTACTTC. This sequence encodes CATSLDSKNIQYF.

J is TRBJ2-3 and V is TRBV7-8; no clear D gene. The CDR3 extends over 15 amino acids. Germline assignment: CDR1 SGHVS and CDR2 FQNEAQ. Trimming removed 5 bases from V and 4 bases from J, with 16 bases in between. The CDR3 DNA is TGTGCCAGCAGCCCATCGTTAAATAGTCCAGATACGCAGTATTTT. This translates into CASSPSLNSPDTQYF.

As concerns this clone: Other DNA sequences of this sample code for an identical CDR3. The rearrangement joins TRBV7-2 to TRBJ2-5; D call uncertain. Germline CDR1 SGHTA, CDR2 FQGNSA. CDR3 length: 12 amino acids. Trimming shortened V by 6 bases and J by 0 bases, and 5 bases separated the two germline ends. In DNA form, the CDR3 reads TGTGCCAGCAGTCGGTACCAAGAGACCCAGTACTTC. It codes for CASSRYQETQYF. The complete variable domain, with remaining parts taken from reference TRBV7-2 and TRBJ2-5, reads GAGVSQSPSNKVTEKGKDVELRCDPISGHTALYWYRQSLGQGLEFLIYFQGNSAPDKSGLPSDRFSAERTGGSVSTLTIQRTQQEDSAVYLCASSRYQETQYFGPGTRLLVL.

For the CDR3, the DNA is TGTGCCAGCAGCTTAGCAGGGGCCACCTCCTATGGCTACACCTTC. Encoded protein: CASSLAGATSYGYTF. The rearrangement links TRBV7-2 to TRBJ1-2; TRBD1 might be the D (5 bases). V lost 0 bases to trimming and J lost 4 bases, with 12 bases between them. CDR1 and CDR2 (germline): SGHTA, FQGNSA. The CDR3 runs to 15 residues.

CDR3 sequence (DNA): TGTGCCAGTAGCCCCACAGGACCGAGACAGCCCCAGCATTTT. Protein sequence: CASSPTGPRQPQHF. V is TRBV19 and J is TRBJ1-5; maybe TRBD1 (5 bases). CDR3 length: 14 residues. Germline lookup yields CDR1 LNHDA and CDR2 SQIVND (reference sequence). Trimming took off 6 bases at V and 7 bases at J, with 16 bases between the two ends.

The rearrangement joins TRBV7-6 to TRBJ2-3; maybe TRBD1 (6 bases). CDR1 SGHVS and CDR2 FNYEAQ come from the germline V gene. The CDR3 spans 17 residues. The germline V and J ends were trimmed by 5 bases and 2 bases, with 20 bases remaining between them. As DNA, the CDR3 is TGTGCCAGCAGCATCACCCAGGGGAGAGGGCACACAGATACGCAGTATTTT. It is translated as CASSITQGRGHTDTQYF.

The chain combines TRBV7-8 with TRBJ2-5, with 10 bases that match TRBD2. The germline gives CDR1 SGHVS, CDR2 FQNEAQ. The CDR3 consists of 18 residues. V dropped 5 bases and J dropped 5; count of bases not matched to a gene: 17. The CDR3 region is CASSPPGRSGGAAETQYF. The DNA of the CDR3 is TGTGCCAGCAGCCCCCCTGGTAGAAGCGGGGGGGCCGCGGAGACCCAGTACTTC.